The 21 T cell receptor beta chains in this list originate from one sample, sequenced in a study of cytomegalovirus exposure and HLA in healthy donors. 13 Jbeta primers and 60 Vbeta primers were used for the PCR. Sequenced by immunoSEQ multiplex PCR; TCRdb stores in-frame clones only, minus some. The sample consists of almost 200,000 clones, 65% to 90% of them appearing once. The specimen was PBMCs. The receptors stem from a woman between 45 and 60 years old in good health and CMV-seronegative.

CDR3: CASSKIGTRIQETQYF. In DNA, the CDR3 is TGTGCCAGCAGCAAAATAGGGACTAGGATACAAGAGACCCAGTACTTC. This rearrangement joins TRBV21-1 to TRBJ2-5; no check of the table's D call, TRBD2, against the DNA was made. TRBV21-1 constitutes a pseudogene. The CDR3 covers 16 residues.

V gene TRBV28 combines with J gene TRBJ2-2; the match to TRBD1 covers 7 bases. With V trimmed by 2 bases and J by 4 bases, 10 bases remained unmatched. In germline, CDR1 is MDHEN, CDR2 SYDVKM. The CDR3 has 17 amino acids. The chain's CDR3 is CASSLKGAGALTGELFF. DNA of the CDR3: TGTGCCAGCAGTTTAAAGGGGGCAGGGGCGCTCACCGGGGAGCTGTTTTTT.

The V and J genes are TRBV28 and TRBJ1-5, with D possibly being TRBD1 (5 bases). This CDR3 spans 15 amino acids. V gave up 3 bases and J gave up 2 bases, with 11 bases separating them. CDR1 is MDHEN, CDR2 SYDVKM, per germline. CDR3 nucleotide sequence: TGTGCCAGCAGTTTCCGACAGAGTGGCAATCAGCCCCAGCATTTT. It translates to CASSFRQSGNQPQHF.

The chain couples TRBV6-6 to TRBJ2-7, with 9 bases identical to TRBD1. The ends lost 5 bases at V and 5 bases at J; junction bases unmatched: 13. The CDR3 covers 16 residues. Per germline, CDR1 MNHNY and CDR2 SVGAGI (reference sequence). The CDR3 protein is CASSTTPGQGGDEQYF. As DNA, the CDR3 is TGTGCCAGCAGTACTACTCCGGGACAGGGCGGGGACGAGCAGTACTTC.

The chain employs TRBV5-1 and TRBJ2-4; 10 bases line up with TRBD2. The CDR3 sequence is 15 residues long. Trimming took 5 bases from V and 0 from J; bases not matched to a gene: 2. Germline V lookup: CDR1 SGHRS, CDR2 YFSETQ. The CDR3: CASSPSGGAKNIQYF. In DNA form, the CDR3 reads TGCGCCAGCAGTCCTAGCGGGGGAGCCAAAAACATTCAGTACTTC. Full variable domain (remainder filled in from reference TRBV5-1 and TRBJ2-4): KAGVTQTPRYLIKTRGQQVTLSCSPISGHRSVSWYQQTPGQGLQFLFEYFSETQRNKGNFPGRFSGRQFSNSRSEMNVSTLELGDSALYLCASSPSGGAKNIQYFGAGTRLSVL.

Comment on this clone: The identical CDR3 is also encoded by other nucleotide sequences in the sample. The CDR3 coding sequence is TGTGCCAGCAGATCGGACAGGGCTACCGGGGAGCTGTTTTTT. It codes for CASRSDRATGELFF. V usage is TRBV6-5 and J usage is TRBJ2-2, with TRBD1 identical over 8 bases. CDR1 and CDR2 (germline): MNHEY, SVGAGI. V trimming: 6 bases; J trimming: 5 bases; junction bases outside the gene matches: 5. CDR3 length equals 14 residues.

Here the CDR3 DNA reads TGTGCCAGCAGCTTAGACAGGGGGACGGGGGAAGCTTTCTTT. This gives the protein CASSLDRGTGEAFF. The rearrangement joins TRBV7-9 to TRBJ1-1, with 8 bases that match TRBD1. This CDR3 has 14 amino acids. V lost 1 base to trimming and J lost 8 bases; unmatched junction nucleotides: 6. Germline values: CDR1 SEHNR, CDR2 FQNEAQ (reference sequence).

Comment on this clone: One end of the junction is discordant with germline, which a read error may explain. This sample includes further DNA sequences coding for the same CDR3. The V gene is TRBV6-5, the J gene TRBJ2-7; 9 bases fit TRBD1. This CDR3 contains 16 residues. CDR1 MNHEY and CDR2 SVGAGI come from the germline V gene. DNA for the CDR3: TGTGCCAGCAGCTACTCGTGGGGGACAGGGTCCCACGAGCAGTACTTC. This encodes CASSYSWGTGSHEQYF.

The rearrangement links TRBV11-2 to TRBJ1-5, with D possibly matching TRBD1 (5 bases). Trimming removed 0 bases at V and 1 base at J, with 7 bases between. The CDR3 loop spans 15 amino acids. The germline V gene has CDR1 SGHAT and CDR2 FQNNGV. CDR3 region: CASSLEGVSNQPQHF. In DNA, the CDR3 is TGTGCCAGCAGCTTAGAAGGGGTGAGCAATCAGCCCCAGCATTTT. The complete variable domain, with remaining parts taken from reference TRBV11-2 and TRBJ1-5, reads EAGVAQSPRYKIIEKRQSVAFWCNPISGHATLYWYQQILGQGPKLLIQFQNNGVVDDSQLPKDRFSAERLKGVDSTLKIQPAKLEDSAVYLCASSLEGVSNQPQHFGDGTRLSIL.

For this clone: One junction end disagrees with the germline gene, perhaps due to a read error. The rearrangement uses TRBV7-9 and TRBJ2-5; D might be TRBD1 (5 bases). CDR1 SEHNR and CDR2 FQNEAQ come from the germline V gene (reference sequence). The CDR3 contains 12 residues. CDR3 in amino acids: CASRLGAETQYF. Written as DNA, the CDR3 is TGTGCCAGCAGATTAGGGGCTGAGACCCAGTACTTC.

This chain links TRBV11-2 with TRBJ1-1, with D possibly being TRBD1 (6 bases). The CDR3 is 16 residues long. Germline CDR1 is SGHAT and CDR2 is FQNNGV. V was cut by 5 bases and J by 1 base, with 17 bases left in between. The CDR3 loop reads CASSRRRTATNTEAFF. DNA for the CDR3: TGTGCCAGCAGCCGCCGTAGGACAGCAACGAACACTGAAGCTTTCTTT.

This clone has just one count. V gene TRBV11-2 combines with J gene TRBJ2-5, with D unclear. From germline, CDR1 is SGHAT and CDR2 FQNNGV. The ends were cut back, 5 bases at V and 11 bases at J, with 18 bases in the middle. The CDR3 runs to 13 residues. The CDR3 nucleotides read TGTGCCAGCAGCCGCCGGCCAGGCCCTGAGCAGTACTTC. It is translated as CASSRRPGPEQYF.

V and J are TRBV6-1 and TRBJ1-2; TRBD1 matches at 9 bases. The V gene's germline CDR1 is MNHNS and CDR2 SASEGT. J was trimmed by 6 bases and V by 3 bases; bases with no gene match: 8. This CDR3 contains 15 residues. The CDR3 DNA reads TGTGCCAGCAGTGACCCTGGACAGGGGTTAAATGGCTACACCTTC. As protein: CASSDPGQGLNGYTF.

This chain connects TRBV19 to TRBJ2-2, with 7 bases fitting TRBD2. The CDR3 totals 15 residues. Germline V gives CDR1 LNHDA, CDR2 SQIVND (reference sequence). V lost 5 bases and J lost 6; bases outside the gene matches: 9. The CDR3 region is CASSLAMGRAGELFF. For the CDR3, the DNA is TGTGCCAGTAGTCTCGCCATGGGGAGGGCCGGGGAGCTGTTTTTT.

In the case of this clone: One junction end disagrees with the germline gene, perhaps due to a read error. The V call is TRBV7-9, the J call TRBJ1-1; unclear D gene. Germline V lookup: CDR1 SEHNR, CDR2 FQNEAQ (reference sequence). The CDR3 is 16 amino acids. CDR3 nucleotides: TGTTCCAGCAGCTTAGCCCCCGCGGAGGGCGGCACTGAAGCTTTCTTT. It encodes CSSSLAPAEGGTEAFF.

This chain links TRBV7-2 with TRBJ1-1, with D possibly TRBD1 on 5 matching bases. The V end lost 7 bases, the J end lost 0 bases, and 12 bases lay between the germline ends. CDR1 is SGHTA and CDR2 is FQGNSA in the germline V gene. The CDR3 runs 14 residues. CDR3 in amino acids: CASTSSRVNTEAFF. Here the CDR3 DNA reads TGTGCCAGCACTTCAAGCAGGGTGAACACTGAAGCTTTCTTT.

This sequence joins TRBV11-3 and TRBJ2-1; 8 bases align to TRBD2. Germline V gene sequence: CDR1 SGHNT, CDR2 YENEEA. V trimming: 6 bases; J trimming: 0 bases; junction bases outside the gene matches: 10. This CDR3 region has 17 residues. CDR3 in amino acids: CASSSGGVRSSYNEQFF. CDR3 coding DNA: TGTGCCAGCAGTTCCGGGGGGGTGCGAAGCTCCTACAATGAGCAGTTCTTC.

Here the CDR3 DNA reads TGTGCCAGCACCGGACCGGGGGAGGGCCCACTAGATACGCAGTATTTT. It codes for CASTGPGEGPLDTQYF. This chain joins TRBV28 and TRBJ2-3, with TRBD2 matching over 7 bases. The germline V gene encodes CDR1 MDHEN and CDR2 SYDVKM. The CDR3 consists of 16 residues. Germline trimming cut 7 bases from V and 5 bases from J; bases unmatched to any gene: 15.

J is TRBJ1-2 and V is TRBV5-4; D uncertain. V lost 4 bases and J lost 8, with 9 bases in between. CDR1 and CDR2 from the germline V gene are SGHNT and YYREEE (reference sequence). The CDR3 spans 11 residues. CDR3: CASSIGGGYTF. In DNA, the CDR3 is TGTGCCAGCAGCATTGGAGGGGGCTACACCTTC.

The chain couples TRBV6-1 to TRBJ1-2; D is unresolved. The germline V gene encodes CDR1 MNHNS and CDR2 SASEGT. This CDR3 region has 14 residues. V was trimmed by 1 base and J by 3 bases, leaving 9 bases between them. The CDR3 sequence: CASSEERGDYGYTF. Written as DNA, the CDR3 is TGTGCCAGCAGTGAAGAAAGAGGCGACTATGGCTACACCTTC.

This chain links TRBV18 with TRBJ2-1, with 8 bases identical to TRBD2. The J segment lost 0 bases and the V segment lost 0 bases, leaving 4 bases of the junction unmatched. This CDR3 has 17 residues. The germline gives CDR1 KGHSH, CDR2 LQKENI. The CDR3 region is CASSPPGSGSSYNEQFF. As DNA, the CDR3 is TGTGCCAGCTCACCACCGGGAAGCGGGAGCTCCTACAATGAGCAGTTCTTC.